The 29 T cell receptor beta chains in this list originate from one sample, sequenced in a study of blood T cell repertoires in COVID-19. This table comes from immunoSEQ multiplex PCR, and its TCRdb copy is limited to in-frame clones, with some not included. The data contain over 400,000 clones, 75% to 90% of them singletons. Sequencing was performed on peripheral blood. The source is a woman younger than 45 with active or convalescent COVID-19.

In this sample, this clone turned up once. The chain uses TRBV5-1 and TRBJ2-2, with TRBD1 identical over 7 bases. Trimming took 4 bases from V and 2 from J; bases not matched to a gene: 5. Germline loops: CDR1 SGHRS, CDR2 YFSETQ. The CDR3 length is 15 residues. The CDR3 region has the DNA TGCGCCAGCAGCCCGGGACAGATAAACACCGGGGAGCTGTTTTTT. Protein: CASSPGQINTGELFF.

There are many counts of this clone. The rearrangement uses TRBV7-9 and TRBJ2-5, with D hard to call. The CDR3 totals 13 residues. Deletions cut 5 bases from V and 5 bases from J, with 12 bases between. Germline-derived CDR1 and CDR2 are SEHNR and FQNEAQ (reference sequence). CDR3 region: CASSPQALETQYF. The CDR3 DNA reads as TGTGCCAGCAGCCCCCAGGCCCTGGAGACCCAGTACTTC.

The rearrangement links TRBV7-6 to TRBJ2-7; 11 positions match TRBD2. V was pared by 6 bases and J by 5 bases, with 9 bases of the junction left unmatched. The CDR3 is 15 amino acids. CDR1 and CDR2 (germline): SGHVS, FNYEAQ. CDR3 DNA: TGTGCCAGCAGACGAACTAGCGGGAGTTACGACGAGCAGTACTTC. Protein product: CASRRTSGSYDEQYF.

The chain joins TRBV2 to TRBJ2-1, with no clear D. Trimming stripped 5 bases from V and 9 bases from J, with 8 bases between. CDR3 length: 11 amino acids. Germline lookup yields CDR1 SNHLY and CDR2 FYNNEI. As DNA, the CDR3 is TGTGCCAGCAGTTTAGAGTCTGAGCAGTTCTTC. This sequence encodes CASSLESEQFF.

Remarks on this clone: The sample contains more than one DNA sequence encoding this CDR3. The chain recombines TRBV5-1 with TRBJ2-1; TRBD1 matches at 8 bases. Trimming took 0 bases from V and 2 from J; bases not matched to a gene: 1. In germline, CDR1 is SGHRS, CDR2 YFSETQ. CDR3 length equals 15 residues. The CDR3 DNA follows: TGCGCCAGCAGCTTGGGGACAGGGCCCTACAATGAGCAGTTCTTC. This gives the protein CASSLGTGPYNEQFF.

The chain has TRBV2 and TRBJ1-1; 8 bases map to TRBD1. V lost 6 bases to trimming and J lost 7 bases; unmatched junction nucleotides: 7. The V gene's germline CDR1 is SNHLY and CDR2 FYNNEI. The length of the CDR3 is 13 residues. CDR3 loop: CASRDREWGEAFF. The CDR3, as DNA: TGTGCCAGCAGGGACAGGGAGTGGGGTGAAGCTTTCTTT.

The chain joins TRBV19 to TRBJ1-3, with 8 positions matching TRBD1. V shed 0 bases, J shed 2 bases, and the junction held 6 bases outside the gene matches. Germline lookup yields CDR1 LNHDA and CDR2 SQIVND (reference sequence). The CDR3 is 17 residues long. The CDR3 region has the DNA TGTGCCAGTAGTATAGACGCCGGACAGGGAGCTGGAAACACCATATATTTT. It specifies CASSIDAGQGAGNTIYF.

This chain links TRBV15 with TRBJ2-2; D not resolved. Germline loops: CDR1 LNHNV, CDR2 YYDKDF (reference sequence). This CDR3 has 18 residues. Trimming removed 0 bases from V and 1 base from J, with 15 bases in between. The CDR3 nucleotides are TGTGCCACCAGCAGAGATAAGGTTCGGCAGGAGAACACCGGGGAGCTGTTTTTT. As protein: CATSRDKVRQENTGELFF.

The rearrangement links TRBV30 to TRBJ2-1; 8 bases fit TRBD2. The germline CDR1 and CDR2 sequences are GTSNPN and SVGIG (reference sequence). This CDR3 region has 15 residues. Trimming cost V 2 bases and J 3 bases; bases outside gene matches: 6. For the CDR3, the DNA is TGTGCCTGGAGTAAAGCGGGAGTATACTACAATGAGCAGTTCTTC. The encoded protein is CAWSKAGVYYNEQFF.

Only a few counts were recorded for this clone. The chain uses TRBV14 and TRBJ1-1; D is unresolved. V lost 0 bases and J lost 2, with 13 bases in between. Germline CDR1 reads SGHDN; CDR2 reads FVKESK. This CDR3 region has 16 residues. Here the CDR3 DNA reads TGTGCCAGCAGCCAAGATTGGCAGGCCTATAACACTGAAGCTTTCTTT. It codes for CASSQDWQAYNTEAFF.

This clone was detected once. The rearrangement uses TRBV7-9 and TRBJ1-1; TRBD1 is a possible D gene (6 bases). CDR3 size: 14 residues. V was trimmed by 5 bases and J by 0 bases, leaving 10 bases between them. In germline, CDR1 is SEHNR, CDR2 FQNEAQ (reference sequence). The CDR3 DNA reads TGTGCCAGCAGCGCAAACAGGGTGAACACTGAAGCTTTCTTT. Its translation is CASSANRVNTEAFF. The complete variable domain, with remaining parts taken from reference TRBV7-9 and TRBJ1-1, reads DTGVSQNPRHKITKRGQNVTFRCDPISEHNRLYWYRQTLGQGPEFLTYFQNEAQLEKSRLLSDRFSAERPKGSFSTLEIQRTEQGDSAMYLCASSANRVNTEAFFGQGTRLTVV.

The chain has TRBV3-1 (or the pseudogene TRBV3-2) and TRBJ1-2; tentative D call: TRBD1 (5 bases). The CDR3 is 16 residues long. V gave up 2 bases and J gave up 9 bases, with 22 bases separating them. Germline-derived CDR1 and CDR2 are LGHDT and YNNKEL (reference sequence). The DNA for the CDR3 is TGTGCCAGCAGCCAATCAGACAGCAGGGCCGGGCGTCGCTACACCTTC. Amino acids: CASSQSDSRAGRRYTF.

CDR3: CANSQPVNTEAFF. The CDR3 DNA reads as TGTGCCAACTCCCAACCCGTGAACACTGAAGCTTTCTTT. This chain connects TRBV2 to TRBJ1-1; D gene ambiguous. CDR1 SNHLY and CDR2 FYNNEI come from the germline V gene. The CDR3 spans 13 residues. With 10 bases removed from V and 0 bases from J, the gap between germline ends came to 12 bases.

The chain has TRBV10-1 and TRBJ1-4; 8 bases are a match to TRBD1. Germline CDR1 is WNHNN and CDR2 is SYGVQD (reference sequence). The junction had 9 bases not matched to a gene; V was cut back by 4 bases and J by 11 bases. This CDR3 contains 14 residues. CDR3 bases: TGCGCCAGCAGTGCGGTAGACAGGGGAGGCAAACTGTTTTTT. Protein sequence: CASSAVDRGGKLFF.

This rearrangement joins TRBV29-1 to TRBJ2-5; 11 bases are shared with TRBD1. The J segment lost 4 bases and the V segment lost 6 bases, leaving 16 bases of the junction unmatched. The CDR3 spans 17 residues. Germline-derived CDR1 and CDR2 are SQVTM and ANQGSEA. The DNA of the CDR3 is TGCAGCGTCGGACAGGGGGCTTGGCGGGAGGGAGCAGAGACCCAGTACTTC. This codes for CSVGQGAWREGAETQYF.

A word on this clone: A read error may account for a junction end that differs from germline. The J gene is TRBJ1-1, the V gene TRBV24-1; D is unresolved. CDR1 and CDR2 from the germline V gene are KGHDR and SFDVKD. The CDR3 length is 13 residues. The CDR3 DNA reads TGTGCCACAAGTGACGGTATCGGCACTGAAGCTTTCTTT. Encoded protein: CATSDGIGTEAFF.

Note on this clone: This sample includes further DNA sequences coding for the same CDR3. This chain uses TRBV2 with TRBJ1-2; possibly TRBD1 for D (6 bases). The CDR3 has 12 amino acids. Germline lookup yields CDR1 SNHLY and CDR2 FYNNEI. V lost 3 bases to trimming and J lost 7 bases, with 9 bases between them. CDR3 nucleotide sequence: TGTGCCAGCAGTGAGGGGGCTGGTGGCTACACCTTC. Translation gives CASSEGAGGYTF.

The rearrangement links TRBV5-1 to TRBJ2-7; possibly TRBD1 for D (6 bases). The germline V gene has CDR1 SGHRS and CDR2 YFSETQ. The CDR3 totals 14 residues. V shed 0 bases and J shed 2 bases, with 9 bases lying between them. CDR3 amino acids: CASSLEQGTYEQYF. The DNA for the CDR3 is TGCGCCAGCAGCTTGGAACAGGGCACCTACGAGCAGTACTTC.

The chain links TRBV19 to TRBJ1-1; possibly TRBD1 for D (6 bases). With 3 bases removed from V and 7 bases from J, the gap between germline ends came to 18 bases. CDR3 length: 15 amino acids. Germline lookup yields CDR1 LNHDA and CDR2 SQIVND (reference sequence). The CDR3 DNA reads as TGTGCCAGTAGTATTCAAACAACCGGCAGGGGTGAAGCTTTCTTT. It codes for CASSIQTTGRGEAFF.

The genes are TRBV13 and TRBJ2-1, with TRBD2 matching 12 bases. In germline, CDR1 is PRHDT, CDR2 FYEKMQ (reference sequence). The CDR3 covers 13 residues. With V trimmed by 8 bases and J by 7 bases, 3 bases remained unmatched. This CDR3 reads CASLLAGGNEQFF. The CDR3 region has the DNA TGTGCCAGCCTCCTAGCGGGAGGGAATGAGCAGTTCTTC.

This rearrangement joins TRBV2 to TRBJ1-5, with 7 bases fitting TRBD1. Per germline, CDR1 SNHLY and CDR2 FYNNEI. The ends lost 3 bases at V and 4 bases at J; junction bases unmatched: 15. The CDR3 totals 18 residues. The CDR3, as DNA: TGTGCCAGCAGTGACCCCGCCGGACAGGCCCGAAAAAATCAGCCCCAGCATTTT. Its translation is CASSDPAGQARKNQPQHF.

This rearrangement joins TRBV6-5 to TRBJ1-4; D is possibly TRBD1 (5 bases). Between the trimmed V and J ends, which lost 8 bases and 3 bases, there was a span of 13 bases. Looked up from germline, CDR1 is MNHEY and CDR2 is SVGAGI. The CDR3 is 14 amino acids. The CDR3 coding sequence is TGTGCCAGCGTGAAAGGGGATGCTAATGAAAAACTGTTTTTT. Translation gives CASVKGDANEKLFF.

The DNA of the CDR3 is TGTGCCAGCAGTTTCCCAGGGGATGGCTACACCTTC. Residues: CASSFPGDGYTF. The V and J genes are TRBV12-3 or TRBV12-4 and TRBJ1-2; possibly TRBD1 for D (6 bases). The length of the CDR3 is 12 residues. Trimming cost V 3 bases and J 6 bases, with 8 bases left between them.

The rearrangement joins TRBV18 to TRBJ1-5; 8 nucleotides match TRBD1. V was clipped by 3 bases and J by 5 bases; unmatched bases: 15. Germline-derived CDR1 and CDR2 are KGHSH and LQKENI. This CDR3 has 18 residues. CDR3 sequence reads: CASSPVLAAGGPHQPQHF. The CDR3 DNA reads as TGTGCCAGCTCACCCGTGCTTGCGGCAGGGGGCCCCCATCAGCCCCAGCATTTT.

The chain links TRBV4-1 to TRBJ2-2; TRBD2 aligns across 7 bases. CDR3 length: 17 amino acids. With 1 base clipped from V and 3 bases from J, the junction kept 8 bases outside the gene matches. The germline V gene has CDR1 MGHRA and CDR2 YSYEKL. The CDR3: CASSQVWVGRDTGELFF. In DNA, the CDR3 is TGCGCCAGCAGCCAAGTCTGGGTAGGGAGGGACACCGGGGAGCTGTTTTTT.

J is TRBJ2-3 and V is TRBV11-2, with D unresolved. The V and J ends lost 5 bases and 3 bases respectively, with 12 bases between them. The CDR3 contains 14 residues. Germline V gene data show CDR1 as SGHAT and CDR2 as FQNNGV. CDR3 DNA: TGTGCCAGCAGCCCCCCCCGTGTTACAGATACGCAGTATTTT. It translates to CASSPPRVTDTQYF.

This clone was seen a few times. V and J are TRBV12-2 and TRBJ2-5; the table calls TRBD1, which could not be checked here. TRBV12-2 is recorded as a pseudogene. The CDR3 has 17 residues. In DNA form, the CDR3 reads TGTGCAAGTCGCTTAGTTGGGCGCAGTACCCCCCAAGAGACCCAGTACTTC. Encoded protein: CASRLVGRSTPQETQYF.

This clone showed up just once. This chain joins TRBV6-5 and TRBJ1-2, with 9 bases matching TRBD1. Germline V gene data show CDR1 as MNHEY and CDR2 as SVGAGI. The CDR3 runs to 15 residues. Germline trimming cut 2 bases from V and 7 bases from J; bases unmatched to any gene: 8. The CDR3 region is CASSYPRGTGFGYTF. DNA of the CDR3: TGTGCCAGCAGTTACCCCCGTGGGACAGGGTTTGGCTACACCTTC.

The chain is built from TRBV25-1 and TRBJ2-5; D call uncertain. With 7 bases removed from V and 4 bases from J, the gap between germline ends came to 13 bases. This CDR3 comprises 13 residues. The V gene's germline CDR1 is MGHDK and CDR2 SYGVNS. CDR3 coding DNA: TGTGCCAGCACGAGGCGGAGTGGAGAGACCCAGTACTTC. This codes for CASTRRSGETQYF.